The sequence of this T cell receptor (beta chain) was determined in a study of monozygotic twins with inflammatory bowel disease (dated by TCRdb to the late 2010s). Describing the broader study: The full study comprised 28 monozygotic twin pairs: nine German pairs (four IBD-concordant, five IBD-discordant) and 19 IBD-discordant Danish pairs. Each individual had, on average, about 151 000 unique TCRalpha sequences and 181 000 unique TCRbeta sequences available for analysis. Disease-associated traits were sought mainly through comparisons between IBD patients and their genetically identical healthy co-twins within discordant pairs.

Receptor amplification or capture employed 5' RACE. Each TCR library was prepared from around 3,400 ng of total RNA. For each sample, cDNA was synthesized in eight separate reactions using SMARTScribe reverse transcriptase. During cDNA synthesis, template switching was used to introduce unique molecular identifiers that contained a 6-nucleotide sample barcode. Amplification of TCRalpha and TCRbeta cDNA involved two nested PCRs of 16 and 9 cycles, and each PCR was followed by bead purification. Before amplification, the cDNA was treated with uracil DNA-glycosylase and purified using the QIAquick PCR purification kit. The second PCR was the step at which Illumina TruSeq-compatible adapters and sample-specific barcodes were added. TapeStation and Qubit were used to check library quality and concentration, and roughly 4.6 ng of each library was pooled. Sequencing of the pooled libraries was done on an Illumina HiSeq2500 single-index Rapid Run using custom sequencing primers and 2 x 100 bp reads. Concerning the study's data processing: MiGEC version 1.2.6 was used for UMI-based consensus assembly, which corrected PCR and sequencing errors. MiXCR version 2.1.1 was used to carry out V(D)J alignment, clonotype assembly and CDR3 extraction. Gene usage, clonotype sharing and MAIT/NKT TCR abundance were normalised by analysing the top 1000, 10 000 and 20 000 clonotypes per sample. Diversity was computed as the inverse Simpson index with the vegan R package after downsampling to 27 000 UMIs. Statistical testing used paired Mann-Whitney U tests on the discordant twin pairs and applied Benjamini-Hochberg correction for multiple testing. With the reads reprocessed by TCRdb, a single entry stands for each CDR3 protein sequence and no DNA is reported. TCRdb's processing, not the study's, gives the V and J calls here. The sample table on file contains some 90,000 distinct CDR3 sequences. Together, the top ten hold 7.4% of the sample.

Its CDR3 holds 13 amino acids, cysteine through phenylalanine. The DNA is not on file. Based on the germline V gene, the CDR1 and CDR2 sequences are SGDLS and YYNGEE. From each donor, a roughly 2.5 ml peripheral blood sample was collected into PAXgene tubes and stored at -80 degrees C. Total RNA was isolated from whole blood with the PAXgene blood miRNA kit on an automated QIAcube, without T cell sorting. Peripheral blood from monozygotic twin pairs, either concordant or discordant for inflammatory bowel disease, underwent deep TCRalpha and TCRbeta repertoire profiling that used unique molecular barcoding. Smoking habits were recorded for all twin pairs, and individuals were classified as current, former or never smokers. Here is what the overall study found, with its caveats: Background noise and inter-individual variability may have been introduced into the repertoires by the differing immunosuppressive treatments among patients. Fewer clonotypes were shared with other individuals by IBD patients than by healthy twins, most markedly in patients showing signs of disease activity. IBD patients had lower TCRbeta repertoire diversity, measured by the inverse Simpson index, than their healthy co-twins. The results gave no support for a single strong signal or clonotype linked to IBD. Different T cell subtypes could not be distinguished in the analysis. Repertoire similarity did not differ between concordant and discordant twins, which could be due to limited statistical power.

As to this clonotype: The antigen it binds to is not known.

The receptor comes from a human donor with ulcerative colitis or Crohn's disease, or a healthy co-twin of an affected twin (not recorded which). The rearrangement joined TRBV9 to TRBJ2-3; no DNA is available, so the TRBD1 call from TCRdb remains unchecked. Input material: blood. The CDR3 region: CASSRQGTDTQYF.